What follows are 22 T cell receptor beta chains derived from one specimen sequenced in a study of blood T cell repertoires in COVID-19. Produced via immunoSEQ multiplex PCR; TCRdb's table is partial and in-frame only. The sample has under 250,000 clones, 90% seen once. Sequenced sample: peripheral blood. These receptors originate from a young man with COVID-19, enrolled during active disease.

The chain joins TRBV6-8 to TRBJ2-4; 7 bases align to TRBD1. Germline CDR1 is MNHGY and CDR2 is SAAAGT. V was pared by 0 bases and J by 6 bases, with 5 bases of the junction left unmatched. This CDR3 has 15 residues. CDR3 nucleotide sequence: TGTGCCAGCAGTTACTCGACAGGGTGGTTAAACATTCAGTACTTC. It encodes CASSYSTGWLNIQYF.

The V gene is TRBV18, the J gene TRBJ1-1; TRBD1 is a possible D gene (5 bases). Deletions cut 10 bases from V and 4 bases from J, with 13 bases between. Germline V gives CDR1 KGHSH, CDR2 LQKENI. CDR3 length: 12 residues. The CDR3 sequence: CANGVGGTEAFF. In DNA form, the CDR3 reads TGTGCCAACGGCGTCGGGGGCACTGAAGCTTTCTTT. The full variable domain, with the rest looked up from reference TRBV18 and TRBJ1-1, is NAGVMQNPRHLVRRRGQEARLRCSPMKGHSHVYWYRQLPEEGLKFMVYLQKENIIDESGMPKERFSAEFPKEGPSILRIQQVVRGDSAAYFCANGVGGTEAFFGQGTRLTVV.

This clone occurred a few times. The rearrangement uses TRBV2 and TRBJ2-2; 12 bases line up with TRBD1. This CDR3 is built from 16 residues. CDR1 and CDR2 from the germline V gene are SNHLY and FYNNEI. With V trimmed by 5 bases and J by 4 bases, 5 bases remained unmatched. The CDR3 loop reads CASSFQGQGATGELFF. The CDR3 DNA sequence: TGTGCCAGCAGTTTCCAGGGACAGGGGGCCACCGGGGAGCTGTTTTTT.

The chain links TRBV14 to TRBJ1-2; 9 bases align to TRBD1. There are 14 residues in the CDR3. Germline V gene lookup returns CDR1 SGHDN and CDR2 FVKESK. V shed 4 bases and J 2 bases; nucleotides not matched to a gene: 2. The CDR3 sequence is CASSPDRGNYGYTF. The CDR3 DNA is TGTGCCAGCAGCCCGGACAGGGGAAACTATGGCTACACCTTC.

The V gene is TRBV30, the J gene TRBJ1-2, with D uncertain. The germline V gene encodes CDR1 GTSNPN and CDR2 SVGIG (reference sequence). CDR3 length equals 13 residues. V was shortened by 2 bases and J by 6 bases, with 13 bases between the two germline ends. The CDR3 region has the DNA TGTGCCTGGAGTCCCTTGCGGAGCCATGGCTACACCTTC. This translates into CAWSPLRSHGYTF.

This chain uses TRBV7-2 with TRBJ1-3, with 7 nucleotides matching TRBD1. Germline trimming cut 3 bases from V and 2 bases from J; bases unmatched to any gene: 4. CDR1 is SGHTA, CDR2 FQGNSA, per germline. This CDR3 has 15 residues. The CDR3 bases are TGTGCCAGCAGCTTGTCAGGGGGGCCTGGAAACACCATATATTTT. Protein product: CASSLSGGPGNTIYF.

The chain employs TRBV15 and TRBJ2-5; TRBD2 might be the D (6 bases). The CDR3 consists of 18 residues. CDR1 LNHNV and CDR2 YYDKDF come from the germline V gene (reference sequence). Trimming removed 0 bases at V and 5 bases at J, with 22 bases between. The CDR3 here is CATSRDSLARGPGETQYF. The CDR3 coding sequence is TGTGCCACCAGCAGAGATTCGCTAGCGAGGGGACCTGGGGAGACCCAGTACTTC.

This chain uses TRBV5-6 with TRBJ1-1; 8 nucleotides align to TRBD1. V shed 5 bases, J shed 6 bases, and the junction held 9 bases outside the gene matches. This CDR3 has 14 amino acids. Germline CDR1 SGHDT, CDR2 YYEEEE. The CDR3 loop is CASSFNTGGSEAFF. CDR3 coding DNA: TGTGCCAGCAGTTTCAATACAGGGGGGTCTGAAGCTTTCTTT.

V usage is TRBV12-3 or TRBV12-4 and J usage is TRBJ1-2; no definite D call. The V gene lost 3 bases and the J gene lost 6 bases, with 11 bases spanning the gap. There are 13 residues in the CDR3. The chain's CDR3 is CASSLGRSNGYTF. In DNA form, the CDR3 reads TGTGCCAGCAGTTTGGGCAGGTCGAATGGCTACACCTTC.

This chain uses TRBV29-1 with TRBJ1-4, with a possible D match to TRBD1 (6 bases). The V end lost 3 bases, the J end lost 12 bases, and 17 bases lay between the germline ends. The CDR3 is 13 residues long. Germline values: CDR1 SQVTM, CDR2 ANQGSEA. DNA for the CDR3: TGCAGCGTTGATTTCGGACAGACCAGCGAACTGTTTTTT. Its protein product is CSVDFGQTSELFF.

The genes are TRBV28 and TRBJ1-1, with 12 bases lining up with TRBD1. The V segment lost 7 bases and the J segment 5 bases; nucleotides outside the gene matches: 11. Germline loops: CDR1 MDHEN, CDR2 SYDVKM. The CDR3 totals 16 residues. In DNA, the CDR3 is TGTGCCAGCAAACCCGGGACAGGGGGCGATAGTACTGAAGCTTTCTTT. Translation gives CASKPGTGGDSTEAFF.

The rearrangement links TRBV19 to TRBJ1-5, with D perhaps TRBD1 (5 bases). This CDR3 spans 14 amino acids. The germline V and J ends were trimmed by 6 bases and 5 bases, with 14 bases remaining between them. CDR1 and CDR2 (germline): LNHDA, SQIVND (reference sequence). The CDR3 DNA is TGTGCCAGTAGCCGCGGAGGGGCCGATCAGCCCCAGCATTTT. Its protein product is CASSRGGADQPQHF.

This clone is a singleton in its sample. This sequence joins TRBV7-2 and TRBJ1-2; D unresolved. The CDR3 extends over 13 amino acids. CDR1 and CDR2 (germline): SGHTA, FQGNSA. V was pared by 7 bases and J by 3 bases, with 12 bases between. CDR3 bases: TGTGCCAGCAAGACCGGGATCGACTATGGCTACACCTTC. Its translation is CASKTGIDYGYTF.

The J gene is TRBJ2-7, the V gene TRBV7-2; 9 bases match TRBD1. The V segment lost 0 bases and the J segment 3 bases; nucleotides outside the gene matches: 6. CDR1 and CDR2 (germline): SGHTA, FQGNSA. The CDR3 has 16 amino acids. The CDR3 DNA reads as TGTGCCAGCAGCTTAGCGCTTGGACAGGGGTACTACGAGCAGTACTTC. It codes for CASSLALGQGYYEQYF.

The V call is TRBV10-3, the J call TRBJ2-3, with TRBD1 identical over 10 bases. CDR1 is ENHRY, CDR2 SYGVKD, per germline. Trimming took 4 bases from V and 4 from J; bases not matched to a gene: 11. This CDR3 has 17 residues. The CDR3 reads CAISGIAGQGSADTQYF. The CDR3 DNA follows: TGTGCCATCAGTGGGATCGCGGGACAGGGGTCTGCAGATACGCAGTATTTT.

V is TRBV6-5 and J is TRBJ2-7; tentatively, D is TRBD2 (6 bases). CDR1 is MNHEY and CDR2 is SVGAGI in the germline V gene. The CDR3 loop spans 15 amino acids. V was shortened by 6 bases and J by 0 bases, with 15 bases between the two germline ends. CDR3 nucleotide sequence: TGTGCCAGCAGAATCAGGACTACCAACTCCTACGAGCAGTACTTC. Its translation: CASRIRTTNSYEQYF.

The rearrangement links TRBV19 to TRBJ2-1; TRBD2 matches 11 bases. CDR1 is LNHDA and CDR2 is SQIVND in the germline V gene (reference sequence). The CDR3 extends over 17 amino acids. The junction had 7 bases not matched to a gene; V was cut back by 0 bases and J by 6 bases. CDR3 amino acids: CASSIDLLAGGTNEQFF. Written as DNA, the CDR3 is TGTGCCAGTAGTATAGATCTCCTAGCGGGAGGAACCAATGAGCAGTTCTTC.

This chain connects TRBV19 to TRBJ2-1; the match to TRBD2 covers 7 bases. The CDR3 sequence is 17 residues long. Germline trimming cut 4 bases from V and 0 bases from J; bases unmatched to any gene: 9. Looked up from germline, CDR1 is LNHDA and CDR2 is SQIVND (reference sequence). CDR3 loop: CASSTSPSGSSYNEQFF. As DNA, the CDR3 is TGTGCCAGTAGTACTTCACCTAGCGGCAGCTCCTACAATGAGCAGTTCTTC.

The CDR3, as DNA: TGTGCCAGTAGTATCTGGGGGGTGGACTATGGCTACACCTTC. This gives the protein CASSIWGVDYGYTF. The genes are TRBV19 and TRBJ1-2, with a weak D call TRBD1 (5 bases). Germline V gene data show CDR1 as LNHDA and CDR2 as SQIVND (reference sequence). The CDR3 is 14 residues long. The V gene lost 3 bases and the J gene lost 3 bases, with 11 bases spanning the gap.

The chain combines TRBV5-6 with TRBJ1-5; weak D call: TRBD1 (6 bases). V lost 2 bases to trimming and J lost 5 bases, with 11 bases between them. Germline V gene lookup returns CDR1 SGHDT and CDR2 YYEEEE. CDR3 length: 14 amino acids. The CDR3 protein is CASSLRGGYQPQHF. Here the CDR3 DNA reads TGTGCCAGCAGCTTAAGGGGGGGCTATCAGCCCCAGCATTTT.

V gene TRBV24-1 combines with J gene TRBJ2-1, with 12 bases aligning to TRBD2. The V gene end was trimmed by 4 bases and the J gene end by 2 bases; junction bases not matched to a gene: 8. Germline V lookup: CDR1 KGHDR, CDR2 SFDVKD. The CDR3 is 18 residues long. The CDR3, as DNA: TGTGCCACCAGTGACGCGGGACTAGCGGGCGGGGCCTACAATGAGCAGTTCTTC. It translates to CATSDAGLAGGAYNEQFF.

The chain uses TRBV12-5 and TRBJ1-2; D gene ambiguous. Looked up from germline, CDR1 is LGHNT and CDR2 is FRNRAP. This CDR3 has 13 residues. V was clipped by 2 bases and J by 8 bases, with 12 bases between them. DNA for the CDR3: TGTGCTAGTGGTTTGTCAGACCGGCGGGGCTACACCTTC. It is translated as CASGLSDRRGYTF. Drawing the rest from reference TRBV12-5 and TRBJ1-2, the complete variable domain is DARVTQTPRHKVTEMGQEVTMRCQPILGHNTVFWYRQTMMQGLELLAYFRNRAPLDDSGMPKDRFSAEMPDATLATLKIQPSEPRDSAVYFCASGLSDRRGYTFGSGTRLTVV.